Each of the 6 T cell receptor beta chains below was sequenced from the same sample in a study of shared clonotypes between healthy human individuals (dated by TCRdb to 2020 to 2022). The library was built by means of the immunoSEQ multiplex PCR assay. TCRdb mirrors the immuneACCESS table, restricted to in-frame sequences. Some clones are absent from its copies; in checked studies, under half trace to an unresolved V gene, and the reason for the others is unknown. In all, the sample holds a few million clones, and about 92% of those were seen once. Of the sample, 0.39% is held by the ten largest clones. The sample was naive CD4+ T cells from PBMCs. Interpreted using the paper, the cell subset or site label stands for: CD45RA+ positively selected. Source of these receptors: a young man in good health. Some clones in this sample may be carry-over from other donors' samples.

This clone was detected once. The chain carries TRBV14 and TRBJ2-7, with D possibly matching TRBD2 (6 bases). The V end was cut by 2 bases, the J end by 8 bases, with 10 bases between. Germline lookup yields CDR1 SGHDN and CDR2 FVKESK. CDR3 length: 12 amino acids. The CDR3 spells CASSQRGSKQYF. CDR3 DNA: TGTGCCAGCAGCCAACGGGGGTCAAAGCAGTACTTC. Together with reference TRBV14 and TRBJ2-7, the CDR3 gives the full variable domain: EAGVTQFPSHSVIEKGQTVTLRCDPISGHDNLYWYRRVMGKEIKFLLHFVKESKQDESGMPNNRFLAERTGGTYSTLKVQPAELEDSGVYFCASSQRGSKQYFGPGTRLTVT.

This clone appeared a single time. The chain carries TRBV28 and TRBJ2-2; 9 nucleotides agree with TRBD1. Germline assignment: CDR1 MDHEN and CDR2 SYDVKM. Germline trimming cut 7 bases from V and 1 base from J; bases unmatched to any gene: 7. This CDR3 has 16 residues. The CDR3, as DNA: TGTGCCAGCACGCTCGGGACAGGGCTGAACACCGGGGAGCTGTTTTTT. Translating it yields CASTLGTGLNTGELFF. Variable domain in full (rest from reference TRBV28 and TRBJ2-2): DVKVTQSSRYLVKRTGEKVFLECVQDMDHENMFWYRQDPGLGLRLIYFSYDVKMKEKGDIPEGYSVSREKKERFSLILESASTNQTSMYLCASTLGTGLNTGELFFGEGSRLTVL.

The chain joins TRBV5-5 to TRBJ1-1, with unresolved D. Deletions cut 0 bases from V and 7 bases from J, with 7 bases between. The CDR3 contains 12 residues. The germline V gene has CDR1 SGHKS and CDR2 YYEKEE (reference sequence). This CDR3 is CASSLVGGEAFF. Here the CDR3 DNA reads TGTGCCAGCAGCTTGGTAGGCGGTGAAGCTTTCTTT.

This clone was counted a single time. The V and J genes are TRBV14 and TRBJ2-5, with D perhaps TRBD2 (5 bases). The V end was cut by 4 bases, the J end by 4 bases, with 19 bases between. The germline gives CDR1 SGHDN, CDR2 FVKESK. The CDR3 runs to 16 residues. CDR3 residues: CASSRTLGVLRETQYF. CDR3 nucleotides: TGTGCCAGCAGCCGGACTTTGGGCGTATTACGAGAGACCCAGTACTTC.

This chain links TRBV10-3 with TRBJ1-5; no firm D call. CDR3 size: 13 residues. V lost 3 bases and J 4 bases, leaving 7 bases between the germline ends. The germline V gene has CDR1 ENHRY and CDR2 SYGVKD. CDR3 loop: CAISDLGNQPQHF. DNA of the CDR3: TGTGCCATCAGTGACCTGGGGAATCAGCCCCAGCATTTT.

This clone was observed once. The CDR3 here is CAISERQGIEETQYF. CDR3 bases: TGTGCCATCTCTGAGCGACAGGGAATCGAGGAGACCCAGTACTTC. J is TRBJ2-5 and V is TRBV10-3; 7 positions match TRBD1. This CDR3 has 15 residues. Per germline, CDR1 ENHRY and CDR2 SYGVKD. The trim removed 8 bases at V and 5 bases at J, leaving 14 bases unmatched.